The rows below give T cell receptor beta chains drawn from one sample of a study of OX40 agonist ivuxolimab in advanced cancers. Measured with immunoSEQ multiplex PCR; TCRdb has only the in-frame clones, and not every one. The sample holds approximately 11,000 clones, about 89% seen once. The sequencing here drew on CD4+ or CD8+ T cells sorted from blood, taken in a trial of the OX40 agonist ivuxolimab. The origin of the receptors is an adult with an advanced solid tumor such as melanoma, head and neck, liver or kidney cancer. Each CDR3 is given with its conserved first and last residue. The order of the fields is J gene, V gene, CDR3 protein.

>TRBJ2-5|TRBV7-3
CASSLTGTGGLETQYF
>TRBJ2-1|TRBV21-1
CASSKLREGPFF
>TRBJ1-2|TRBV4-1
CASSQDHSNYGYTF
>TRBJ2-2|TRBV29-1
CSVDRANTGELFF
>TRBJ2-5|TRBV5-4
CASSQTGTGKLQETQYF
>TRBJ2-7|TRBV4-1
CASSQGWGQYEQYF
>TRBJ2-1|TRBV11-2
CASSKTTGTGGSYNEQFF
>TRBJ2-7|TRBV6-6
CASSFRHEQYF
>TRBJ2-5|TRBV19
CASSIGSGLPETQYF
>TRBJ1-1|TRBV5-1
CASTLQGSNTEAFF
>TRBJ2-7|TRBV4-1
CASSPREGYEQYF
>TRBJ2-6|TRBV9
CASRDRGSGANVLTF
>TRBJ2-1|TRBV6-5
CASSYSAGGSYNEQFF
>TRBJ1-5|TRBV30
CAWSDGVYSNQPQHF
>TRBJ2-1|TRBV5-1
CASSLLTLYNEQFF
>TRBJ2-7|TRBV7-6
CASSPDGSYEQYF
>TRBJ2-1|TRBV5-1
CASSLVTGLGTYNEQFF
>TRBJ1-4|TRBV10-1
CASSSDRSNEKLFF
>TRBJ1-6|TRBV2
CASSLNSPLHF
>TRBJ1-1|TRBV7-7
CASSPGGGTGGVRMNTEAFF
>TRBJ1-1|TRBV19
CASKKAGWWNTEAFF
>TRBJ2-1|TRBV4-1
CASSQETGLYNEQFF
>TRBJ1-4|TRBV5-6
CASSLGGSTNEKLFF
>TRBJ2-7|TRBV10-3
CAISERGGAGGEQYF
>TRBJ2-7|TRBV28
CASSRQTTYEQYF
>TRBJ2-7|TRBV5-1
CASRVTGGYEQYF
>TRBJ2-7|TRBV28
CASSNRARSYEQYF
>TRBJ2-7|TRBV7-2
CASSGYIGDYEQYF
>TRBJ2-1|TRBV7-9
CASSSEELAGERFNEQFF
>TRBJ1-5|TRBV10-1
CARTTGDQPQHF
>TRBJ1-5|TRBV18
CASSAAEYSNQPQHF
>TRBJ1-1|TRBV5-1
CASSLGPNTEAFF
>TRBJ2-7|TRBV9
CASSVSYRGREQYF
>TRBJ2-1|TRBV4-1
CASSPRAGGVYNEQFF
>TRBJ1-2|TRBV4-1
CASSQENGGYGYTF
>TRBJ1-5|TRBV28
CASKEGLGQPQHF
>TRBJ1-1|TRBV5-1
CASSPNWGNTEAFF
>TRBJ2-6|TRBV9
CASSVTGLSSGANVLTF
>TRBJ2-3|TRBV15
CATSRTSVGVDTQYF
>TRBJ2-7|TRBV5-1
CASSLSREHSYEQYF
>TRBJ1-3|TRBV9
CASSPKGGPDSGNTIYF
>TRBJ1-1|TRBV4-2
CASSQGPSANTEAFF
>TRBJ2-7|TRBV28
CASSFLDRGSEQYF
>TRBJ2-7|TRBV27
CASSLRMTGGFYEQYF
>TRBJ2-7|TRBV29-1
CSVGRDSGGYEQYF
>TRBJ2-7|TRBV12-2
CASRLARPGSSYEQYF
>TRBJ2-1|TRBV20-1
CSARGGNEQFF
>TRBJ1-1|TRBV6-1
CASSRRGQNPEAFF
>TRBJ1-4|TRBV15
CATSLEGASATNEKLFF
>TRBJ2-6|TRBV29-1
CSVEAAGANVLTF
>TRBJ2-1|TRBV27
CASSTRPVAGYNEQFF
>TRBJ2-7|TRBV27
CASSLHHSYEQYF
>TRBJ2-1|TRBV11-2
CASSRGYNEQFF